The 8 T cell receptor beta chains reported below all come from one sample, sequenced in a study of T-cell memory formation after mild COVID-19. TCRdb re-called the 5' RACE reads through MiXCR, storing one row per CDR3 protein. In the table there are roughly 300,000 distinct CDR3 sequences, roughly 13% of which are singletons. Sequencing was performed on PBMCs or a T cell subset sorted from them (not recorded which). The source is a man aged 18 to 30 who had mild COVID-19 (a few samples of this study predate the infection). Cell type and time point are not known.

This clonotype has a count of ten or more. The chain has TRBV20-1 and TRBJ2-7; a possible D gene is TRBD2 (7 bases). The CDR3 is 14 residues long. Germline-derived CDR1 and CDR2 are DFQATT and SNEGSKA (reference sequence). Trimming pared 4 bases from V and 3 bases from J, leaving 16 bases between. The CDR3 loop is CSAIPGGGSYEQYV. CDR3 bases: TGCAGTGCTATACCAGGCGGGGGCAGCTACGAGCAGTACGTC.

This clonotype was counted a few times. The rearrangement joins TRBV20-1 to TRBJ2-1; no reliable D call. Trimming took off 0 bases at V and 4 bases at J, with 16 bases between the two ends. CDR1 and CDR2 from the germline V gene are DFQATT and SNEGSKA (reference sequence). The CDR3 is 16 residues long. CDR3 protein: CSARDTRHSPYNEQFF. As DNA, the CDR3 is TGCAGTGCTAGAGATACCAGGCACAGCCCTTACAATGAGCAGTTCTTC.

The chain recombines TRBV28 with TRBJ2-7, with 7 positions matching TRBD1. Per germline, CDR1 MDHEN and CDR2 SYDVKM. V trimming: 3 bases; J trimming: 6 bases; junction bases outside the gene matches: 8. The CDR3 has 14 amino acids. For the CDR3, the DNA is TGTGCCAGCAGTTTCGCGGACAGGTCCAGCGAGCAGTACGTC. The encoded protein is CASSFADRSSEQYV.

V and J are TRBV25-1 and TRBJ1-6; TRBD1 matches 8 bases. This CDR3 comprises 13 residues. V was clipped by 6 bases and J by 10 bases; unmatched bases: 5. Germline loops: CDR1 MGHDK, CDR2 SYGVNS. CDR3 nucleotides: TGTGCCAGCAGCCCATCAGGGGGCTCACCCCTCCACTTT. Translation: CASSPSGGSPLHF.

In its sample, this clonotype was seen a few times. The chain is built from TRBV6-1 and TRBJ2-1; 7 bases align to TRBD1. From germline, CDR1 is MNHNS and CDR2 SASEGT. Trimming cost V 4 bases and J 8 bases; bases outside gene matches: 14. The CDR3 is 16 amino acids. The CDR3 spells CASSAIDRATVDEQFF. CDR3 DNA sequence: TGTGCCAGCAGTGCGATAGACAGGGCCACTGTTGATGAGCAGTTCTTC.

This clonotype was found many times. The V call is TRBV2, the J call TRBJ2-7; no reliable D call. Germline V gene lookup returns CDR1 SNHLY and CDR2 FYNNEI. The CDR3 is made up of 11 amino acids. Trimming took off 4 bases at V and 5 bases at J, with 6 bases between the two ends. The CDR3: CASSGVHEQYF. CDR3 DNA sequence: TGTGCCAGCAGTGGGGTCCACGAGCAGTACTTC. The complete variable domain, with remaining parts taken from reference TRBV2 and TRBJ2-7, reads EPEVTQTPSHQVTQMGQEVILRCVPISNHLYFYWYRQILGQKVEFLVSFYNNEISEKSEIFDDQFSVERPDGSNFTLKIRSTKLEDSAMYFCASSGVHEQYFGPGTRLTVT.

The chain is built from TRBV5-1 and TRBJ2-1; the D call may be TRBD1 or TRBD2 (5 bases each). There are 16 residues in the CDR3. CDR1 is SGHRS, CDR2 YFSETQ, per germline. V was clipped by 4 bases and J by 8 bases, with 22 bases between them. This CDR3 reads CASSPATGTGVDEQFF. CDR3 bases: TGCGCCAGCAGCCCGGCTACGGGGACCGGGGTCGATGAGCAGTTCTTC.

This clonotype was seen ten or more times. This chain uses TRBV5-1 with TRBJ2-7; D gene uncertain. V was clipped by 0 bases and J by 4 bases, with 5 bases between them. Germline V CDR1 and CDR2: SGHRS, YFSETQ. This CDR3 spans 12 amino acids. The CDR3 DNA reads TGCGCCAGCAGCTTGGTTAGGTACGAGCAGTACTTC. Translation: CASSLVRYEQYF.